This record looks at one TCR beta chain sequence and its context. Its antigen is still unknown. The data were taken from a study of shared clonotypes between healthy human individuals. Per the germline V gene, CDR1 is MDHEN and CDR2 is SYDVKM. The V gene lost 1 base and the J gene lost 2 bases, with 15 bases spanning the gap. This CDR3 has 16 amino acids. The method was immunoSEQ multiplex PCR; TCRdb's version includes in-frame clones alone and lacks a portion of them. The profile covers some 350,000 clones, with about 74% appearing a single time and 10% taken by the ten largest. Whole-study results and caveats: At large depth, rarefaction still showed sorted-subset sequencing to be incomplete. What naive subsets generally showed was a larger estimated richness than memory subsets showed.

Sequenced: memory CD4+ T cells sorted from blood. Subset reported: CD45RA-negative fraction. The clonotype was recovered from a man aged 30 to 45 in good health. This chain joins TRBV28 and TRBJ2-7; D unclear. The CDR3 here is CASSLLGLAHPYEQYF. CDR3 nucleotides: TGTGCCAGCAGTTTATTGGGGTTGGCGCACCCCTACGAGCAGTACTTC.